The 17 T cell receptor beta chains reported below all come from one sample, sequenced in a study of T cell repertoires in aging, cancer and after chemotherapy. Amplification of TCR beta used genomic DNA extracted from peripheral blood. Rearranged V-D-J TRB sequences were amplified with a mixed TRB-A/B primer pool. TCRdb called the multiplex PCR reads again in MiXCR, with one record for every CDR3 protein. The sample lists about 5,800 distinct CDR3 sequences, 20% to 25% seen once, with about 4.1% in the top ten. The sample consisted of blood. The receptor set was obtained from a human donor with a blood cancer.

In its sample, this clonotype ranks as medium-sized. This chain uses TRBV15 with TRBJ1-4, with D unresolved. V was shortened by 0 bases and J by 5 bases, with 7 bases between the two germline ends. Germline CDR1 and CDR2: LNHNV and YYDKDF (reference sequence). The CDR3 has 14 residues. CDR3 in amino acids: CATSRDGRNEKLFF. DNA for the CDR3: TGTGCCACCAGCAGAGATGGTCGGAATGAAAAACTGTTTTTT. Full variable domain (remainder filled in from reference TRBV15 and TRBJ1-4): DAMVIQNPRYQVTQFGKPVTLSCSQTLNHNVMYWYQQKSSQAPKLLFHYYDKDFNNEADTPDNFQSRRPNTSFCFLDIRSPGLGDTAMYLCATSRDGRNEKLFFGSGTQLSVL.

By share, this clonotype counts as medium-sized. The V gene is TRBV30, the J gene TRBJ1-2; 9 bases fit TRBD1. Unmatched junction bases numbered 2, after V lost 5 bases and J lost 4 bases. The CDR3 totals 12 residues. Germline CDR1 reads GTSNPN; CDR2 reads SVGIG (reference sequence). The CDR3 region is CAWGTGSYGYTF. In nucleotides, the CDR3 is TGTGCCTGGGGGACAGGGAGCTATGGCTACACCTTC.

This clonotype is medium-sized. This chain connects TRBV5-4 to TRBJ2-3; TRBD2 might be the D (6 bases). V lost 5 bases and J 6 bases, leaving 10 bases between the germline ends. The CDR3 length is 12 residues. The V gene's germline CDR1 is SGHNT and CDR2 YYREEE (reference sequence). The CDR3 loop is CASSLSGDTQYF. CDR3 DNA sequence: TGTGCCAGCAGTCTTAGCGGTGATACGCAGTATTTT.

The chain combines TRBV19 with TRBJ1-1; 7 bases are shared with TRBD1. In germline, CDR1 is LNHDA, CDR2 SQIVND (reference sequence). Germline trimming cut 7 bases from V and 1 base from J; bases unmatched to any gene: 6. The CDR3 totals 14 residues. CDR3 in amino acids: CASTPDRWNTEAFF. CDR3 DNA: TGTGCCAGTACCCCGGACAGGTGGAACACTGAAGCTTTCTTT.

In this sample, this clonotype turned up a few times. The V and J genes are TRBV12-3 or TRBV12-4 and TRBJ2-3; the D gene could be TRBD1 or TRBD2 (5 bases each). The CDR3 is 15 amino acids. The V gene lost 7 bases and the J gene lost 1 base, with 15 bases spanning the gap. The CDR3 DNA sequence: TGTGCCAGCATCCCAGGGAGTTATGGCACAGATACGCAGTATTTT. This gives the protein CASIPGSYGTDTQYF.

This clonotype has a handful of counts. The genes are TRBV6-4 and TRBJ1-2; no clear D gene. The germline V gene encodes CDR1 MRHNA and CDR2 SNTAGT. This CDR3 spans 11 amino acids. V was trimmed by 3 bases and J by 9 bases, leaving 8 bases between them. CDR3 sequence: CASSDGPRYTF. CDR3 DNA: TGTGCCAGCAGTGATGGGCCGCGCTACACCTTC.

This clonotype showed up just a few times. The gene calls are TRBV5-1 and TRBJ1-3, with a weak D call TRBD1 (6 bases). Trimming cost V 7 bases and J 3 bases, with 11 bases left between them. Germline values: CDR1 SGHRS, CDR2 YFSETQ. The CDR3 has 13 residues. The CDR3 bases are TGCGCCAGCGGCGAGGGGGATGGAAACACCATATATTTT. Protein sequence: CASGEGDGNTIYF. The whole variable domain, filled in from reference TRBV5-1 and TRBJ1-3, reads KAGVTQTPRYLIKTRGQQVTLSCSPISGHRSVSWYQQTPGQGLQFLFEYFSETQRNKGNFPGRFSGRQFSNSRSEMNVSTLELGDSALYLCASGEGDGNTIYFGEGSWLTVV.

By sample fraction, this clonotype is medium-sized. The V and J genes are TRBV18 and TRBJ2-3; D is possibly TRBD1 or TRBD2 (5 bases each). The CDR3 totals 14 residues. The germline V and J ends were trimmed by 3 bases and 6 bases, with 13 bases remaining between them. The germline CDR1 and CDR2 sequences are KGHSH and LQKENI. In DNA, the CDR3 is TGTGCCAGCTCACCCCCAGGGAGTATGGATACGCAGTATTTT. Protein sequence: CASSPPGSMDTQYF.

This clonotype was picked up a small number of times. The genes are TRBV6-1 and TRBJ1-1; D is possibly TRBD1 (5 bases). CDR3 length: 13 amino acids. V was cut by 10 bases and J by 1 base, with 13 bases left in between. The germline CDR1 and CDR2 sequences are MNHNS and SASEGT. The CDR3 coding sequence is TGTGCCATCGATCGGACACGGAACACTGAAGCTTTCTTT. Its protein is CAIDRTRNTEAFF.

This clonotype is judged medium-sized. The chain joins TRBV6-2 or TRBV6-3 to TRBJ2-2, with 8 bases lining up with TRBD1. V lost 2 bases to trimming and J lost 3 bases; unmatched junction nucleotides: 8. There are 17 residues in the CDR3. CDR1 MNHEY and CDR2 SVGEGT come from the germline V gene. CDR3 sequence reads: CASSYPRTGSHTGELFF. The CDR3 DNA reads TGTGCCAGCAGTTACCCTAGGACAGGGTCACACACCGGGGAGCTGTTTTTT.

This clonotype has just a few counts. The chain employs TRBV20-1 and TRBJ2-4; the D is unclear. Germline V gene lookup returns CDR1 DFQATT and CDR2 SNEGSKA (reference sequence). This CDR3 contains 13 residues. V was shortened by 6 bases and J by 6 bases, with 15 bases between the two germline ends. The CDR3 region has the DNA TGCAGTGCAGAGGATCGTTCGGGAAACATTCAGTACTTC. Translated, it gives CSAEDRSGNIQYF.

This clonotype counts as medium-sized. The chain combines TRBV20-1 with TRBJ2-2, with D possibly matching TRBD2 (6 bases). Germline V lookup: CDR1 DFQATT, CDR2 SNEGSKA (reference sequence). The CDR3 runs 14 residues. V lost 2 bases and J 7 bases, leaving 14 bases between the germline ends. The DNA of the CDR3 is TGCAGTGCTAGATGGTCGGGGGTGAACGGGGAGCTGTTTTTT. It codes for CSARWSGVNGELFF.

V gene TRBV18 combines with J gene TRBJ2-7; no firm D call. This CDR3 comprises 15 residues. Germline assignment: CDR1 KGHSH and CDR2 LQKENI. Trimming removed 6 bases at V and 3 bases at J, with 18 bases between. The DNA of the CDR3 is TGTGCCAGCTCCCCGGTCCTCAAAGGAAACTACGAGCAGTACTTC. This codes for CASSPVLKGNYEQYF.

This clonotype was detected a few times. The chain is built from TRBV12-3 or TRBV12-4 and TRBJ1-3; 8 bases fit TRBD1. The V gene end was trimmed by 6 bases and the J gene end by 7 bases; junction bases not matched to a gene: 5. The CDR3 spans 13 residues. As DNA, the CDR3 is TGTGCCAGCAGCCACGGACAGGGCAACACCATATATTTT. Its translation: CASSHGQGNTIYF.

The chain uses TRBV18 and TRBJ1-1; D may be TRBD1 (6 bases). Germline values: CDR1 KGHSH, CDR2 LQKENI. The CDR3 length is 14 residues. The ends were cut back, 3 bases at V and 4 bases at J, with 12 bases in the middle. The CDR3 protein is CASSPRGGSTEAFF. DNA for the CDR3: TGTGCCAGCTCACCTAGGGGGGGTAGCACTGAAGCTTTCTTT.

This clonotype is termed medium-sized (0.01 to 0.1%). CDR3 in amino acids: CASSIRDSPYEQYF. The CDR3 DNA reads TGTGCCAGCAGTATACGGGACAGCCCCTACGAGCAGTACTTC. This chain connects TRBV6-4 to TRBJ2-7; 7 bases align to TRBD1. CDR1 and CDR2 (germline): MRHNA, SNTAGT. CDR3 length: 14 residues. Unmatched junction bases numbered 6, after V lost 5 bases and J lost 2 bases.

V and J are TRBV6-4 and TRBJ2-1; the match to TRBD2 covers 10 bases. V lost 7 bases and J lost 13; bases outside the gene matches: 13. Germline values: CDR1 MRHNA, CDR2 SNTAGT. The CDR3 has 14 residues. The CDR3 DNA is TGTGCCAGCACTCGACTAGCGGGCTCGGAAGTTCAGTTCTTC. It codes for CASTRLAGSEVQFF.